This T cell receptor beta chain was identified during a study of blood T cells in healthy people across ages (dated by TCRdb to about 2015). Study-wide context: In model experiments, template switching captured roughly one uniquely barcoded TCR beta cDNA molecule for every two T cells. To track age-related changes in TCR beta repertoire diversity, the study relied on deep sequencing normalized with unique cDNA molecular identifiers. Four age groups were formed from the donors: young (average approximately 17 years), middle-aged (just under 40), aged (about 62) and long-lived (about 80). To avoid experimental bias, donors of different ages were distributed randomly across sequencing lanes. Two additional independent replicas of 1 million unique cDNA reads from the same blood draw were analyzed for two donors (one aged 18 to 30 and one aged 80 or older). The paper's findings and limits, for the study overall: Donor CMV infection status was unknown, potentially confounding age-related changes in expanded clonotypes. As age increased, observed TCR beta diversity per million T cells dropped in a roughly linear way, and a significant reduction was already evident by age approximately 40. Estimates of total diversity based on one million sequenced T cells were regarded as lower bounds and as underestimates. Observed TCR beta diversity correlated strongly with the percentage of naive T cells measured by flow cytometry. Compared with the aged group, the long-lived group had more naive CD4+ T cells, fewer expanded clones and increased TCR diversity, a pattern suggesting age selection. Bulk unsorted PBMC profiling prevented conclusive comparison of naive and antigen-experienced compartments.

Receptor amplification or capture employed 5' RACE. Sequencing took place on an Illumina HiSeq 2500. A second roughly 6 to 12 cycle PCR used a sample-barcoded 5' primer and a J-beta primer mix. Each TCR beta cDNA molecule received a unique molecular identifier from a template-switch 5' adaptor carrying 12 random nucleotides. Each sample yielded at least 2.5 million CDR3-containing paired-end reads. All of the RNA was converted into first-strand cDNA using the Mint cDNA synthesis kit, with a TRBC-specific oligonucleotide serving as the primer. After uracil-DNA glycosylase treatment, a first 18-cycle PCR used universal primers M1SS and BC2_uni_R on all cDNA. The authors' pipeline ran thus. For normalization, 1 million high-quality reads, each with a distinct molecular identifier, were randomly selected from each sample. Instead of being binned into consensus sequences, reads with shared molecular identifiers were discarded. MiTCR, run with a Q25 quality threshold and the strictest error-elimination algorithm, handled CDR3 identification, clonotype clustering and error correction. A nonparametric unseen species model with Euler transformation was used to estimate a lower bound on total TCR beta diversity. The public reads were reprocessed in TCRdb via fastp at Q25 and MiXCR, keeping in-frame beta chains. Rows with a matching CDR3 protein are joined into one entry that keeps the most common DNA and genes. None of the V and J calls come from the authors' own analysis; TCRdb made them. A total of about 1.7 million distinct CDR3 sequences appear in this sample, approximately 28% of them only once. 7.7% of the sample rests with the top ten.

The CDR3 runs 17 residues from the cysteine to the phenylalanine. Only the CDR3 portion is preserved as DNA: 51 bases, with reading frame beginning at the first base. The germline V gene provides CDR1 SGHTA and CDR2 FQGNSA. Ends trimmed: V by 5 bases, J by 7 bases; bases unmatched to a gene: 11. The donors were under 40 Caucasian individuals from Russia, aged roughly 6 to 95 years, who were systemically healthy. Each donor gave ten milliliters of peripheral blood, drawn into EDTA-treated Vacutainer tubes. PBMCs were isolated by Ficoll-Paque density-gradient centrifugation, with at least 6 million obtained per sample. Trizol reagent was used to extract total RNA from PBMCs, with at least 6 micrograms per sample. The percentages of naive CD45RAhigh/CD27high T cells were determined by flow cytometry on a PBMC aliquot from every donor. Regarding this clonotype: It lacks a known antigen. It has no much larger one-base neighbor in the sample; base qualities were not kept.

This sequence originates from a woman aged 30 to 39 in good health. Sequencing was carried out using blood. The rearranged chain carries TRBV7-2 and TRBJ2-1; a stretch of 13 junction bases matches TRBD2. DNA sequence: TGTGCCAGCAGCGTTGGGACTAGCGGGGCCTTGGGGAATGAGCAGTTCTTC. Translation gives CASSVGTSGALGNEQFF.